Reported below is one T cell receptor beta chain. Its target is not known. Trimming cost V 4 bases and J 10 bases, with 13 bases left between them. CDR1 and CDR2 (germline): MNHEY, SMNVEV (reference sequence). The CDR3 spans 13 residues. Libraries were prepared by immunoSEQ multiplex PCR; TCRdb keeps only in-frame clonotypes and omits some of them. The sample shows under 150,000 clones, 85% to 95% of them seen only once. This entry belongs to a study of T cell responses to AZD1222 COVID-19 vaccine. General observations from the study: Only six AZD1222 recipients tested seropositive at baseline. As reported, nearly half of all spike-specific TCRs target variant regions that are unmutated. Donors in the cohort were predominantly white British and more often female, and clonal diversity was possibly underestimated.

The input for sequencing was peripheral blood, taken on day 0 of AZD1222 vaccination. The V gene is TRBV27, the J gene TRBJ1-4; the D gene is possibly TRBD1 (6 bases). This TCR came from an adult in good health. The CDR3 bases are TGTGCCAGCAGTTGGGGGGGGCAAGGAAAACTGTTTTTT. Its translation: CASSWGGQGKLFF.